These 11 T cell receptor beta chains were all obtained from the same sample, sequenced in a study of response to subunit inactivated influenza vaccine. Each CDR3 protein is one row after TCRdb ran MiXCR on the RT-PCR reads. The sample includes hundreds of thousands of distinct CDR3 sequences, around 16% seen only once; the top ten take roughly 10%. The sample in question was PBMCs from blood, obtained 11 to 12 days after vaccination. The origin of the receptors is a man aged 45-65 years who received an inactivated influenza vaccine.

This clonotype was counted ten times or more. The genes are TRBV20-1 and TRBJ2-7, with TRBD1 matching over 7 bases. V was pared by 6 bases and J by 3 bases, with 8 bases of the junction left unmatched. Per germline, CDR1 DFQATT and CDR2 SNEGSKA (reference sequence). This CDR3 has 13 residues. The CDR3 reads CSARTGDNYEQYF. The CDR3 DNA reads TGCAGTGCAAGAACAGGGGACAACTACGAGCAGTACTTC.

This clonotype was picked up a small number of times. This chain links TRBV7-9 with TRBJ1-6, with D hard to call. CDR3 length: 15 amino acids. The germline V gene encodes CDR1 SEHNR and CDR2 FQNEAQ (reference sequence). The V and J ends lost 4 bases and 0 bases respectively, with 7 bases between them. CDR3: CASSYGSSYNSPLHF. CDR3 DNA: TGTGCCAGCAGCTACGGGAGCTCCTATAATTCACCCCTCCACTTT.

The chain has TRBV7-9 and TRBJ2-3; D not resolved. V was shortened by 5 bases and J by 4 bases, with 16 bases between the two germline ends. The CDR3 covers 15 residues. Germline V CDR1 and CDR2: SEHNR, FQNEAQ (reference sequence). The CDR3 DNA is TGTGCCAGCAGCACCGGGTTGCCCGGTGCAGATACGCAGTATTTT. Its protein is CASSTGLPGADTQYF.

CDR3 loop: CASSHQGGNEQFF. The CDR3, as DNA: TGTGCCAGCAGCCACCAGGGAGGCAATGAGCAGTTCTTC. This chain connects TRBV3-1 to TRBJ2-1, with D possibly matching TRBD2 (6 bases). The CDR3 is 13 amino acids. Germline lookup yields CDR1 LGHDT and CDR2 YNNKEL (reference sequence). Deletions cut 3 bases from V and 6 bases from J, with 9 bases between.

This clonotype came up many times. The chain has TRBV12-3 or TRBV12-4 and TRBJ2-7, with 7 positions matching TRBD1. V was clipped by 5 bases and J by 0 bases; unmatched bases: 4. The length of the CDR3 is 14 residues. CDR3 sequence reads: CASSPGQSSYEQYF. The DNA of the CDR3 is TGTGCCAGCAGTCCGGGACAGAGCTCCTACGAGCAGTACTTC.

This sequence joins TRBV7-9 and TRBJ2-3, with D possibly being TRBD2 (6 bases). The length of the CDR3 is 15 residues. The germline CDR1 and CDR2 sequences are SEHNR and FQNEAQ (reference sequence). V was cut by 2 bases and J by 4 bases, with 13 bases left in between. CDR3 sequence: CASSLYYGRSDTQYF. As DNA, the CDR3 is TGTGCCAGCAGCTTATACTACGGGAGATCAGATACGCAGTATTTT.

Written as DNA, the CDR3 is TGTGCCAGCAGTTCGGCTAGCGGGGTGGGCACAGATACGCAGTATTTT. Its protein is CASSSASGVGTDTQYF. The chain has TRBV6-1 and TRBJ2-3; 9 nucleotides align to TRBD2. Germline CDR1 is MNHNS and CDR2 is SASEGT. This CDR3 is built from 16 residues. Germline trimming cut 5 bases from V and 1 base from J; bases unmatched to any gene: 7.

This clonotype was detected only a few times. The chain has TRBV19 and TRBJ1-6; D perhaps matches TRBD1 (6 bases). V was clipped by 5 bases and J by 8 bases, with 22 bases between them. CDR1 is LNHDA and CDR2 is SQIVND in the germline V gene (reference sequence). The CDR3 has 17 residues. The CDR3 DNA is TGTGCCAGTAGTGCCACCGGGCCGAGAGGGGGATATTCACCCCTCCACTTT. Amino acid sequence: CASSATGPRGGYSPLHF.

J is TRBJ2-4 and V is TRBV2, with unresolved D. This CDR3 has 11 residues. Trimming pared 3 bases from V and 13 bases from J, leaving 10 bases between. Germline CDR1 and CDR2: SNHLY and FYNNEI. In DNA, the CDR3 is TGTGCCAGCAGTGACATGAAGGTGCAGTACTTC. It is translated as CASSDMKVQYF.

This clonotype was detected a few times. The J gene is TRBJ2-7, the V gene TRBV28; no reliable D call. Looked up from germline, CDR1 is MDHEN and CDR2 is SYDVKM. CDR3 size: 16 residues. The V end lost 3 bases, the J end lost 0 bases, and 15 bases lay between the germline ends. The chain's CDR3 is CASSFIGHRSSYEQYF. CDR3 DNA: TGTGCCAGCAGTTTCATCGGTCACAGAAGCTCCTACGAGCAGTACTTC.

This clonotype turned up a few times. This chain connects TRBV6-1 to TRBJ2-7; either TRBD1 or TRBD2 may supply D (6 bases each). CDR1 and CDR2 from the germline V gene are MNHNS and SASEGT. This CDR3 comprises 16 residues. V was trimmed by 2 bases and J by 0 bases, leaving 14 bases between them. The CDR3 DNA reads as TGTGCCAGCAGTGAACCTGGGGGGCCGAACTCCTACGAGCAGTACTTC. As protein: CASSEPGGPNSYEQYF.